This entry features one T cell receptor (beta chain) sequence. This specimen comes from a study of blood T cell repertoires in COVID-19. Germline V CDR1 and CDR2: SNHLY, FYNNEI. The CDR3 length is 13 residues. Trimming took 8 bases from V and 3 from J, leaving 13 bases between them. Clones were read by immunoSEQ multiplex PCR, and TCRdb kept only the in-frame ones, dropping some. The sample includes approximately 92,000 clones, just over 85% of them seen just once. Sequencing used peripheral blood. The source is a woman aged 55-69 years in a cohort sampled during active or convalescent COVID-19. V and J are TRBV2 and TRBJ2-5; a weak D match, TRBD2 (6 bases). The CDR3 DNA sequence: TGTGCCAGCTCCAGCGGGCCGAAAGAGACCCAGTACTTC. It encodes CASSSGPKETQYF.